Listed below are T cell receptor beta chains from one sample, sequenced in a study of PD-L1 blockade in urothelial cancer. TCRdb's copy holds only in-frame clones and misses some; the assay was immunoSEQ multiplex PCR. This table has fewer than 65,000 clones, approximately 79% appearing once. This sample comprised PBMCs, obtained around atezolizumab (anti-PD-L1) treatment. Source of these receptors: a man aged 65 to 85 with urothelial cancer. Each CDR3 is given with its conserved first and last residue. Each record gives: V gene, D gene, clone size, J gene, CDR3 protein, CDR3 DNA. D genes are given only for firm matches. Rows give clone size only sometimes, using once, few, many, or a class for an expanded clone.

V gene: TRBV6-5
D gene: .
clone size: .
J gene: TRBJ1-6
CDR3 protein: CASSYSRAAGDSPLHF
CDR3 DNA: TGTGCCAGCAGTTACTCGAGGGCGGCAGGGGATTCACCCCTCCACTTT

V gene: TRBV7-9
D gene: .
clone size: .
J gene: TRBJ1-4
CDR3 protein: CASSLEVGTGEKLFF
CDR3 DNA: TGTGCCAGCAGCTTAGAGGTGGGAACAGGTGAAAAACTGTTTTTT

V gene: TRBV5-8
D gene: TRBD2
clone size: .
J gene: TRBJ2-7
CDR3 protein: CASSWGTSGRTYEQYF
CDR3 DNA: TGTGCCAGCAGCTGGGGGACTAGCGGAAGGACTTACGAGCAGTACTTC

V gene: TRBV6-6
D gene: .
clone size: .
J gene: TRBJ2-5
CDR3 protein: CASSYSGQGPETQYF
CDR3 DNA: TGTGCCAGCAGTTACTCAGGGCAGGGCCCCGAGACCCAGTACTTC

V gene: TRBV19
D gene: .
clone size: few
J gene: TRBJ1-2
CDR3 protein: CASSIDRSYGYTF
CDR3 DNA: TGTGCCAGTAGTATCGACAGGTCCTATGGCTACACCTTC

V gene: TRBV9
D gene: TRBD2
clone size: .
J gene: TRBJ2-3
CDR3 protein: CASSSPGLAGGMTSTDTQYF
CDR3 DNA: TGTGCCAGCAGCTCACCGGGACTAGCGGGGGGGATGACTAGCACAGATACGCAGTATTTT

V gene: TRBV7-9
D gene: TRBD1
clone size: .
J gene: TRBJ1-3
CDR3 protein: CASSTSTGSGNTIYF
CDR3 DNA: TGTGCCAGCAGCACCTCGACAGGGAGCGGAAACACCATATATTTT

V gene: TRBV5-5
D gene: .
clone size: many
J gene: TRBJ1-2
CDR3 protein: CASSLAPGDYGYTF
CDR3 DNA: TGTGCCAGCAGCTTGGCCCCGGGAGACTATGGCTACACCTTC

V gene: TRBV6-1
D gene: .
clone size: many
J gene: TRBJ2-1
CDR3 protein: CASNIGQYNEQFF
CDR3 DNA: TGTGCCAGCAACATTGGACAGTACAATGAGCAGTTCTTC

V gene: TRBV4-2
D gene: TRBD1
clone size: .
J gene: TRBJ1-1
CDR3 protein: CASSLRVGTVNTEAFF
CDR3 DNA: TGTGCCAGCAGCCTCAGAGTGGGGACAGTGAACACTGAAGCTTTCTTT

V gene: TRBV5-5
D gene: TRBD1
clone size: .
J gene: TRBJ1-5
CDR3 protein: CASSWGDSLGGRPQHF
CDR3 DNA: TGTGCCAGCAGCTGGGGGGACAGCCTGGGGGGTAGGCCCCAGCATTTT

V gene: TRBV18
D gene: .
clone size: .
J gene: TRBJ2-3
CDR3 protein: CASSYRVDTQYF
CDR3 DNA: TGTGCCAGCTCCTACCGGGTAGATACGCAGTATTTT

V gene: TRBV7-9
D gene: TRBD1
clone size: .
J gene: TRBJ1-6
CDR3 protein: CASSSARTGVRSPLHF
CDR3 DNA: TGTGCCAGCAGCTCCGCCCGGACAGGGGTTCGTTCACCCCTCCACTTT

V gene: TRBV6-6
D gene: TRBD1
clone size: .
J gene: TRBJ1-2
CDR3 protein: CASNTKGASEGGYTF
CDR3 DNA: TGTGCCAGCAATACTAAGGGGGCTTCTGAGGGTGGCTACACCTTC

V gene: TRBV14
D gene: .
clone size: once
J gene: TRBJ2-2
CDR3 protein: CASSQVLVGGELFF
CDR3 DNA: TGTGCCAGCAGCCAAGTTCTAGTAGGCGGGGAGCTGTTTTTT

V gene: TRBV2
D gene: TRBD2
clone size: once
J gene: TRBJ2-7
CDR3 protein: CASRVGLATYEQYF
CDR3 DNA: TGTGCCAGCAGAGTGGGACTAGCAACCTACGAGCAGTACTTC

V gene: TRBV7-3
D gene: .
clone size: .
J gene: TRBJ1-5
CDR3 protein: CASSSLDSNQPQHF
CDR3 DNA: TGTGCCAGCAGCTCCCTAGATAGCAATCAGCCCCAGCATTTT

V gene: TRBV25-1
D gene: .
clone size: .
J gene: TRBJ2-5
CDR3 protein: CAAEGLMTQETQYF
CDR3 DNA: TGTGCCGCCGAGGGCCTCATGACCCAAGAGACCCAGTACTTC

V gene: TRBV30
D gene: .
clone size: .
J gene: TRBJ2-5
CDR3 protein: CAWSSGTRGQETQYF
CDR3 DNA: TGTGCCTGGAGTTCTGGGACACGGGGCCAAGAGACCCAGTACTTC

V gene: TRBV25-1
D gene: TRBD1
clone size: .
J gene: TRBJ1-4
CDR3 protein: CASSEGGQGPNEKLFF
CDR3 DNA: TGTGCCAGCAGTGAAGGAGGACAGGGACCTAATGAAAAACTGTTTTTT

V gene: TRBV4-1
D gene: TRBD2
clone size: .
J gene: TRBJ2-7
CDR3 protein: CASSQDPSGFPRSSYEQYF
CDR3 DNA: TGCGCCAGCAGCCAAGATCCTAGCGGTTTCCCACGAAGCTCCTACGAGCAGTACTTC

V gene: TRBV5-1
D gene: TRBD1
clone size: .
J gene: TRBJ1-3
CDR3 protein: CASSLGSRGSNTIYF
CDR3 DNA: TGCGCCAGCAGCTTGGGTTCCAGGGGGTCAAACACCATATATTTT

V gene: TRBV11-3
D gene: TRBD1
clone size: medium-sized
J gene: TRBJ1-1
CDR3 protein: CASSLQGANEAFF
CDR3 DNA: TGTGCCAGCAGTTTACAGGGGGCCAATGAAGCTTTCTTT

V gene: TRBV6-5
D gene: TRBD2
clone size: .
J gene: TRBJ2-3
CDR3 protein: CASSYSAGDGTDTQYF
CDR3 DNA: TGTGCCAGCAGTTACTCAGCGGGAGATGGTACAGATACGCAGTATTTT

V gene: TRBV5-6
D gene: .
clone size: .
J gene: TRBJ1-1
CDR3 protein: CASSLVGRQTGEAFF
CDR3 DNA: TGTGCCAGCAGCTTAGTCGGTCGGCAAACAGGGGAAGCTTTCTTT

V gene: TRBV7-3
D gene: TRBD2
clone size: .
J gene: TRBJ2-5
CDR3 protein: CASSLGTSGEETQYF
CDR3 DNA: TGTGCCAGCAGCTTAGGGACTAGCGGGGAAGAGACCCAGTACTTC

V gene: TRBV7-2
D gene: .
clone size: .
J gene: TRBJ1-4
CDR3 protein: CASSSNMPGGNEKLFF
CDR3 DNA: TGTGCCAGCAGCTCAAACATGCCGGGGGGTAATGAAAAACTGTTTTTT

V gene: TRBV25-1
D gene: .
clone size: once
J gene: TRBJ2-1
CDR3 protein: CASSAQGHEQFF
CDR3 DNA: TGTGCCAGCAGTGCCCAGGGGCATGAGCAGTTCTTC

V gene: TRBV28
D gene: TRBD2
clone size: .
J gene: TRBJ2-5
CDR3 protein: CASSLFGGGPQETQYF
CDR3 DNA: TGTGCCAGCAGTTTATTCGGGGGAGGGCCTCAAGAGACCCAGTACTTC

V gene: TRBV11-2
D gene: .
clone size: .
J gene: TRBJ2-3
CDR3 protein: CASSLVFGGTDTQYF
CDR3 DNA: TGTGCCAGCAGCTTAGTATTCGGAGGGACAGATACGCAGTATTTT

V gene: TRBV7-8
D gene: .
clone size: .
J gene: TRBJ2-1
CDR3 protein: CASGKGANEQFF
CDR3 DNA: TGTGCCTCGGGGAAGGGAGCCAATGAGCAGTTCTTC

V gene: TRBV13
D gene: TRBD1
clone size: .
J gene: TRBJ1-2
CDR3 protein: CASSSGGPYGYTF
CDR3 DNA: TGTGCCAGCAGCTCAGGGGGCCCCTATGGCTACACCTTC

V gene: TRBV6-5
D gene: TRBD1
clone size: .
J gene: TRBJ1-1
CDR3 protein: CASNYVAGQGVTEAFF
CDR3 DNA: TGTGCCAGCAATTACGTTGCGGGACAGGGTGTCACTGAAGCTTTCTTT

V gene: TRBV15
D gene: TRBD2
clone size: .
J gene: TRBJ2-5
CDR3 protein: CATSRDGREGETQYF
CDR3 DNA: TGTGCCACCAGCAGAGACGGGAGGGAGGGAGAGACCCAGTACTTC

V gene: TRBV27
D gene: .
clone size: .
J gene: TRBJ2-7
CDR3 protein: CASSLQGVSSYEQYF
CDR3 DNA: TGTGCCAGCAGTTTGCAGGGCGTGAGCTCCTACGAGCAGTACTTC

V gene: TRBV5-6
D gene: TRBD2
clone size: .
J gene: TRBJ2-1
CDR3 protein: CASSLYSGVYNEQFF
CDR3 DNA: TGTGCCAGCAGCTTGTATAGCGGGGTCTACAATGAGCAGTTCTTC

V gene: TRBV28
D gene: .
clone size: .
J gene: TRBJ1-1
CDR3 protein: CASKELSNTEAFF
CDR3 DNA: TGTGCCAGCAAAGAGCTTTCGAACACTGAAGCTTTCTTT

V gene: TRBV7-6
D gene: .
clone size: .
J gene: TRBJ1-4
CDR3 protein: CASSLPYEKLFF
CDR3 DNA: TGTGCCAGCAGCTTACCTTATGAAAAACTGTTTTTT

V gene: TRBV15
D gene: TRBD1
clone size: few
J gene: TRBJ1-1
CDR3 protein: CATSRGAGGGTEAFF
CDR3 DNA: TGTGCCACCAGCAGAGGCGCAGGGGGAGGCACTGAAGCTTTCTTT

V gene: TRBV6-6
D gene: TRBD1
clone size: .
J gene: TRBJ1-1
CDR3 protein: CASSPDREVSFF
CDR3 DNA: TGTGCCAGCAGTCCGGACAGGGAGGTATCTTTCTTT

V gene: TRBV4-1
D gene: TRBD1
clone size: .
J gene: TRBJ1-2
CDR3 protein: CASSQDATGNGYTF
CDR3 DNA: TGCGCCAGCAGCCAAGACGCGACAGGGAATGGCTACACCTTC

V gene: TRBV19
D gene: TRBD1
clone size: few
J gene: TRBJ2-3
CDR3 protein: CASSPRTGWADTQYF
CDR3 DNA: TGTGCCAGTAGTCCCCGGACAGGGTGGGCAGATACGCAGTATTTT

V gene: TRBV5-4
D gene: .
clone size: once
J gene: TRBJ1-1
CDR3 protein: CASSPNRVNEAFF
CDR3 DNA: TGTGCCAGCAGTCCTAACAGGGTTAATGAAGCTTTCTTT

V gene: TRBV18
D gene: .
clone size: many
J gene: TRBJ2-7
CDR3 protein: CASSQLSYEQYF
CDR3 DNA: TGTGCCAGCTCACAGCTCTCCTACGAGCAGTACTTC

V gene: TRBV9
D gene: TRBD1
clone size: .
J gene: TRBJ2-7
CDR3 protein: CASSQSGGTGYEQYF
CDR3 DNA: TGTGCCAGCAGCCAATCAGGGGGGACAGGCTACGAGCAGTACTTC

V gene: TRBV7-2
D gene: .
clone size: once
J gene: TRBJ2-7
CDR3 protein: CASSLYQASYEQYF
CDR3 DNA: TGTGCCAGCAGCTTATATCAGGCCTCCTACGAGCAGTACTTC

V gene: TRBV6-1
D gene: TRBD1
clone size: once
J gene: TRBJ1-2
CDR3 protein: CASSADRDENGYTF
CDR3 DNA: TGTGCCAGCAGTGCGGACAGGGATGAGAACGGCTACACCTTC

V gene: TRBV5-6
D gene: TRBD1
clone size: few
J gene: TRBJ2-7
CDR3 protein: CASSWRQGRAYEQYF
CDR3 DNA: TGTGCCAGCAGCTGGAGACAGGGAAGGGCCTACGAGCAGTACTTC

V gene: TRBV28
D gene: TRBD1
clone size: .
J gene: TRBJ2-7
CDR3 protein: CASIGQGPYEQYF
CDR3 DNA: TGTGCCAGCATAGGACAGGGACCCTACGAGCAGTACTTC

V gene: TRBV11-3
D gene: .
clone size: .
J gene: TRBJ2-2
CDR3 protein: CASSTRSNTGELFF
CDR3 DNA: TGTGCCAGCAGTACGAGAAGCAACACCGGGGAGCTGTTTTTT

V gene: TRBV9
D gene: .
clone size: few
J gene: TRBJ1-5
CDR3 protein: CASSVSPGQPQHF
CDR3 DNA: TGTGCCAGCAGCGTAAGCCCCGGTCAGCCCCAGCATTTT

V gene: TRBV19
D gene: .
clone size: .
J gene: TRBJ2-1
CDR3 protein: CASSTLEGLVGDEQFF
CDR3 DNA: TGTGCCAGTAGCACCCTAGAAGGCTTAGTCGGCGATGAGCAGTTCTTC

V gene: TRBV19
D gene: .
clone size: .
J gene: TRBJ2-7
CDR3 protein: CASSIGSVYEQYF
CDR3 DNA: TGTGCCAGTAGTATTGGCAGCGTCTACGAGCAGTACTTC

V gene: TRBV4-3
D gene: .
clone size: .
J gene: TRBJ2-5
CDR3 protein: CASSQDTAGTQETQYF
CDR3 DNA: TGCGCCAGCAGCCAAGACACGGCGGGGACCCAAGAGACCCAGTACTTC

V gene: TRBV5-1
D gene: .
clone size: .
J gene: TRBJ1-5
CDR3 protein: CASSLGAGGYSNQPQHF
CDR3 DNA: TGCGCCAGCAGCCTGGGTGCGGGGGGTTATAGCAATCAGCCCCAGCATTTT

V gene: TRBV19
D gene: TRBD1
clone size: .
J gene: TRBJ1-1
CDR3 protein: CASSDGQGAEAFF
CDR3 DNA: TGTGCCAGTAGTGACGGACAGGGGGCTGAAGCTTTCTTT

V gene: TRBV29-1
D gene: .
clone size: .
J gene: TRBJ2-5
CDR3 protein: CSGLLLGQETQYF
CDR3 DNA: TGCAGCGGACTGCTGCTGGGGCAGGAGACCCAGTACTTC

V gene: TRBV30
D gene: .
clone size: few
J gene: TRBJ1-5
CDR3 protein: CAWSDDNRPQHF
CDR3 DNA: TGTGCCTGGAGTGACGACAATCGGCCCCAGCATTTT

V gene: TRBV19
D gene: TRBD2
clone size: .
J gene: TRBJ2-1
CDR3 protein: CASSTLAGVPEQFF
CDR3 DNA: TGTGCCAGTAGTACTCTAGCGGGAGTCCCTGAGCAGTTCTTC

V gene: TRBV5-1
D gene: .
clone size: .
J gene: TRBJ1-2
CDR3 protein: CASNYGEGGYGYTF
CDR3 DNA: TGCGCCAGCAACTATGGGGAGGGAGGCTATGGCTACACCTTC